This T cell receptor beta chain was captured in a study of tumor-infiltrating lymphocytes in oesophageal squamous cell carcinoma. For this clonotype: The junction departs from the called germline gene at one end, perhaps through a read error.

The CDR3 length is 13 residues. MiXCR, applied by TCRdb to the PCR reads, yields one record per CDR3 protein. Seen here are around 22,000 distinct CDR3 sequences, about 40% observed once, and the top ten hold about 25%. Sequenced sample: esophageal tumor tissue. The clonotype comes from a male donor with esophageal squamous cell carcinoma. The chain couples TRBV5-3 to TRBJ2-7; D is ambiguous. TRBV5-3 is an ORF, and what it does is uncertain. CDR3 sequence: CASSSRTSYEQYF. The DNA for the CDR3 is TGTGCCAGCAGCTCGCGAACCTCCTACGAGCAGTACTTC.